This TCR beta chain was profiled in a study of tumor-infiltrating lymphocytes in localized non-small cell lung cancer. The ends were cut back, 1 base at V and 6 bases at J, with 13 bases in the middle. The germline V gene encodes CDR1 SGHKS and CDR2 YYEKEE (reference sequence). The CDR3 loop spans 14 amino acids. This clone was seen once. This table comes from immunoSEQ multiplex PCR, and its TCRdb copy is limited to in-frame clones, with some not included. The table lists about 23,000 clones, 69% of them singletons. The sample taken for sequencing was lung tumor tissue. The origin of this receptor is a human donor with non-small cell lung cancer. The gene calls are TRBV5-5 and TRBJ2-5; weak D call: TRBD1 (6 bases). CDR3 residues: CASSLSDRRKTQYF. The CDR3 coding sequence is TGTGCCAGCAGCTTGAGCGACAGGCGCAAGACCCAGTACTTC.